The following is a T cell receptor (beta chain) sequence with its context. These data come from a study of blood T cell repertoires in COVID-19. Generated by immunoSEQ multiplex PCR, the TCRdb table keeps only in-frame clones and is missing some. The sample consists of roughly 350,000 clones, 70% to 90% of them appearing once. CDR3 length equals 15 residues. CDR1 is MGHDK and CDR2 is SYGVNS in the germline V gene. The germline V and J ends were trimmed by 2 bases and 7 bases, with 12 bases remaining between them. Source material: peripheral blood. This sequence was found in a woman in her forties or fifties with active or convalescent COVID-19. This chain joins TRBV25-1 and TRBJ1-6; D is possibly TRBD1 (5 bases). In nucleotides, the CDR3 is TGTGCCAGCAGTGAACATACGGGGGAAAATTCACCCCTCCACTTT. Its protein is CASSEHTGENSPLHF.